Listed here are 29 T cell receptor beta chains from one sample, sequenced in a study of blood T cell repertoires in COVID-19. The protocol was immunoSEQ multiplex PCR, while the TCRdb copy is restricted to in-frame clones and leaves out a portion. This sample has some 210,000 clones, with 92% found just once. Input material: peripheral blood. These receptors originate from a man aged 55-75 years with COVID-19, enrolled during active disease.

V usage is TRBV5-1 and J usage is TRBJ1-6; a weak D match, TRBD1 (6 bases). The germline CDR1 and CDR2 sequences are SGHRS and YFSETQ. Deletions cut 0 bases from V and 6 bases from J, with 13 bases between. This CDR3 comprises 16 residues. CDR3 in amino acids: CASSLGSGASNSPLHF. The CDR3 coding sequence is TGCGCCAGCAGCTTGGGATCAGGGGCTTCTAATTCACCCCTCCACTTT.

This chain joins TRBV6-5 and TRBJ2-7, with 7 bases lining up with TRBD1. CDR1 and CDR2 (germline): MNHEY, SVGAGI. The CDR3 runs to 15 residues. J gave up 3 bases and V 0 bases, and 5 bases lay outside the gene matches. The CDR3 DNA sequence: TGTGCCAGCAGTTACTCGCGCAGGGGGAGCTACGAGCAGTACTTC. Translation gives CASSYSRRGSYEQYF.

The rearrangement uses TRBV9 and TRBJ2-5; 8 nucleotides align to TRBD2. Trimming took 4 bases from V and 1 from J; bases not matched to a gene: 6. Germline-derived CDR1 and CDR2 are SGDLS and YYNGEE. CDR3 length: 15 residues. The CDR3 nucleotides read TGTGCCAGCAGCCCCACTAGCGGATCCCAAGAGACCCAGTACTTC. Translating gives CASSPTSGSQETQYF.

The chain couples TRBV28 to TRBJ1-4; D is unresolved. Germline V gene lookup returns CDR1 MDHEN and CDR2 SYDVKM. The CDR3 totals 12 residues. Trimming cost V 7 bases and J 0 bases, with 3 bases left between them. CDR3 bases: TGTGCCAGCACAACAACTAATGAAAAACTGTTTTTT. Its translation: CASTTTNEKLFF.

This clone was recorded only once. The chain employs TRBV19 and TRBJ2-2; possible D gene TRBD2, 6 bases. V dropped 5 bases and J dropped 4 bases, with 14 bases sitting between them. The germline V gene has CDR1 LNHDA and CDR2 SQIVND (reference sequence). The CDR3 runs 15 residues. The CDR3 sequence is CASSDPGLITGELFF. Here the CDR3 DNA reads TGTGCCAGTAGTGACCCGGGACTTATCACCGGGGAGCTGTTTTTT. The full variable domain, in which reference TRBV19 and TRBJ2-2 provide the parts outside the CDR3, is DGGITQSPKYLFRKEGQNVTLSCEQNLNHDAMYWYRQDPGQGLRLIYYSQIVNDFQKGDIAEGYSVSREKKESFPLTVTSAQKNPTAFYLCASSDPGLITGELFFGEGSRLTVL.

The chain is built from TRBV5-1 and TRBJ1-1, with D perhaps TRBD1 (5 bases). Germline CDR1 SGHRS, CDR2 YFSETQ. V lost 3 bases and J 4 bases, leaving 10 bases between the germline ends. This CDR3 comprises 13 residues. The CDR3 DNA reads TGCGCCAGCAGCTCGGGACTGGTCACTGAAGCTTTCTTT. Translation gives CASSSGLVTEAFF.

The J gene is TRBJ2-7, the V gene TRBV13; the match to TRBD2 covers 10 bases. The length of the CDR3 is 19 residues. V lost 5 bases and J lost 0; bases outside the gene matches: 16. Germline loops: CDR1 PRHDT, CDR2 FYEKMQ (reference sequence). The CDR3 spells CASSPSVGVAGGYSYEQYF. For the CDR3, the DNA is TGTGCCAGCAGCCCCTCTGTAGGGGTAGCGGGAGGTTACTCCTACGAGCAGTACTTC.

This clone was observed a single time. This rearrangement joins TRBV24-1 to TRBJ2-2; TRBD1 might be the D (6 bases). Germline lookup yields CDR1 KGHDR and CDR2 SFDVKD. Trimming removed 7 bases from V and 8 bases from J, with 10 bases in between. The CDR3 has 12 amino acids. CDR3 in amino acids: CATRGAMGELFF. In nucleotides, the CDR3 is TGTGCCACCAGGGGGGCTATGGGGGAGCTGTTTTTT.

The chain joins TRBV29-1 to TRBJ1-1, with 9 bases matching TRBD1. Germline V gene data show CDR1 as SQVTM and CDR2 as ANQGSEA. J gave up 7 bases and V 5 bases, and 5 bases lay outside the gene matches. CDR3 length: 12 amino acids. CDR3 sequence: CSVNDRGGEAFF. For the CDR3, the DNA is TGCAGCGTTAACGACAGGGGGGGTGAAGCTTTCTTT.

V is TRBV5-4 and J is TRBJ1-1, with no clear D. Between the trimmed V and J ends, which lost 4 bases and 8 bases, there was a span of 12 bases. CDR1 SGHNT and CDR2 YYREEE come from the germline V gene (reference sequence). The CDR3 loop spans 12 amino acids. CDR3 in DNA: TGTGCCAGCAGCCCCACCGGAGTGGAAGCTTTCTTT. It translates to CASSPTGVEAFF.

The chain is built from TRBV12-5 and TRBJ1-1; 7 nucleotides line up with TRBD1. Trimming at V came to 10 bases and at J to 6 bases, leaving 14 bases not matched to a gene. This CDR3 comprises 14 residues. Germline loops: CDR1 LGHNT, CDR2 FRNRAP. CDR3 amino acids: CATLGAGDRSEAFF. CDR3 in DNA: TGTGCTACCCTTGGGGCAGGGGACAGATCTGAAGCTTTCTTT.

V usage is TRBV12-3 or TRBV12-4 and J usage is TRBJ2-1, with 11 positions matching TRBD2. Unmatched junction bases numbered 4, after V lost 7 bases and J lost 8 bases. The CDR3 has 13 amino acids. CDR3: CASTRLAGYEQFF. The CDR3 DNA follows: TGTGCCAGCACCAGACTAGCGGGATATGAGCAGTTCTTC.

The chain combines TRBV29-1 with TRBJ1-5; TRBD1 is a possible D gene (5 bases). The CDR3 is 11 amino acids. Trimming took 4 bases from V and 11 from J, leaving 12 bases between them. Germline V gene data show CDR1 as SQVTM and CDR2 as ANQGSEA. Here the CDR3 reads CSVGDWGAQHF. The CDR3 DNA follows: TGCAGCGTTGGGGACTGGGGGGCCCAGCATTTT.

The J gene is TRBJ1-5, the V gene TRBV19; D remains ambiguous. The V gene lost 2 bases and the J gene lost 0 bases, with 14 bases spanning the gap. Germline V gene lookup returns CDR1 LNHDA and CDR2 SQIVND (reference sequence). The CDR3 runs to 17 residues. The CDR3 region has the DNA TGTGCCAGTAGTATAAGAAGACCCGAGGGTAGCAATCAGCCCCAGCATTTT. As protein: CASSIRRPEGSNQPQHF.

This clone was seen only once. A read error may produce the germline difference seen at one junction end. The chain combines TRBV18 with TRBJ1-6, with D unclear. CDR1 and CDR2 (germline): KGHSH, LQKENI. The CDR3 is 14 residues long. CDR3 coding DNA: TGTGCCACCTCACGCGGCGGTGATAATTCACCCCTCCACTTT. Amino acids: CATSRGGDNSPLHF. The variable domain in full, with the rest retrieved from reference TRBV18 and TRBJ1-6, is NAGVMQNPRHLVRRRGQEARLRCSPMKGHSHVYWYRQLPEEGLKFMVYLQKENIIDESGMPKERFSAEFPKEGPSILRIQQVVRGDSAAYFCATSRGGDNSPLHFGNGTRLTVT.

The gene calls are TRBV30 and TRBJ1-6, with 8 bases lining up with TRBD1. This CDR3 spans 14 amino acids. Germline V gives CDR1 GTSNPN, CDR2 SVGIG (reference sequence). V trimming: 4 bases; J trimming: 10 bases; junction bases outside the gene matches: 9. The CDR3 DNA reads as TGTGCCTGGAAAAGCGGACAGGGCGGGTCACCCCTCCACTTT. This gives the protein CAWKSGQGGSPLHF.

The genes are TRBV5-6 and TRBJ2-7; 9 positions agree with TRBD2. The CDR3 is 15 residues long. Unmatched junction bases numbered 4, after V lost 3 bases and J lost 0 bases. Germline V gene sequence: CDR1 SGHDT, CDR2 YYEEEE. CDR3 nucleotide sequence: TGTGCCAGCAGCTCAGTAGCGGGAGTCTCCTACGAGCAGTACTTC. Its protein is CASSSVAGVSYEQYF. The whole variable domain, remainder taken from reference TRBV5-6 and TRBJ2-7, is DAGVTQSPTHLIKTRGQQVTLRCSPKSGHDTVSWYQQALGQGPQFIFQYYEEEERQRGNFPDRFSGHQFPNYSSELNVNALLLGDSALYLCASSSVAGVSYEQYFGPGTRLTVT.

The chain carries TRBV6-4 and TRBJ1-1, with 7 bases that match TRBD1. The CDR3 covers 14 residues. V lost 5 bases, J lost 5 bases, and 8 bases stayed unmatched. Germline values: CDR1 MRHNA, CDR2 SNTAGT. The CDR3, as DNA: TGTGCCAGCAGTCCCTCTCTGACAGGGACTGAAGCTTTCTTT. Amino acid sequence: CASSPSLTGTEAFF.

CDR3 in amino acids: CASSQERSSGNTIYF. The CDR3 region has the DNA TGTGCCAGCAGCCAGGAGCGGAGCTCTGGAAACACCATATATTTT. The J gene is TRBJ1-3, the V gene TRBV11-1; the D is unclear. Germline values: CDR1 SGHAT, CDR2 FQDESV (reference sequence). Trimming cost V 5 bases and J 0 bases, with 11 bases left between them. The CDR3 spans 15 residues.

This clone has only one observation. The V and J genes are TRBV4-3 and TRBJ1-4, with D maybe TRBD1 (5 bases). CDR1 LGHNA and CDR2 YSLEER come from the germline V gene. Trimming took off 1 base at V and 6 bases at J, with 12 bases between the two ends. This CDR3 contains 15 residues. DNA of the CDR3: TGCGCCAGCAGCCAAGTTGACAGTTTCGATGAAAAACTGTTTTTT. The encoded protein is CASSQVDSFDEKLFF.

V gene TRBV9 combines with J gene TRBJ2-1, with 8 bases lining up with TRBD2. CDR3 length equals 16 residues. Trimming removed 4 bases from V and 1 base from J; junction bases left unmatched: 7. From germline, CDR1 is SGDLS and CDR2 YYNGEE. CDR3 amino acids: CASSLSGDGSYNEQFF. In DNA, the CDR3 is TGTGCCAGCAGCCTTAGCGGGGACGGGTCCTACAATGAGCAGTTCTTC.

The CDR3 sequence is CASSYGQEYGYTF. In DNA, the CDR3 is TGTGCCAGCAGTTACGGACAGGAGTATGGCTACACCTTC. The chain joins TRBV9 to TRBJ1-2; 7 positions agree with TRBD1. Germline CDR1 is SGDLS and CDR2 is YYNGEE. The V segment lost 5 bases and the J segment 5 bases; nucleotides outside the gene matches: 6. The CDR3 contains 13 residues.

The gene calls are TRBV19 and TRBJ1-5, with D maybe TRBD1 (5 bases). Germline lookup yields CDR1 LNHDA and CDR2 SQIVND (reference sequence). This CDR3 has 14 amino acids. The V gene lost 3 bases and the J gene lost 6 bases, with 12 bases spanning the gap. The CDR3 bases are TGTGCCAGTAGTATTGGCAGGGTTCCTCAGCCCCAGCATTTT. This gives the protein CASSIGRVPQPQHF.

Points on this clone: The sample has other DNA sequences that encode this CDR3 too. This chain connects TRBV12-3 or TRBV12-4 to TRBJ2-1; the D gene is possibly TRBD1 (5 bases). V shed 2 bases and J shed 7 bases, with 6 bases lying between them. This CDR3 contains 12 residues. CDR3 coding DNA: TGTGCCAGCAGTTTATCAGGGAATGAGCAGTTCTTC. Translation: CASSLSGNEQFF.

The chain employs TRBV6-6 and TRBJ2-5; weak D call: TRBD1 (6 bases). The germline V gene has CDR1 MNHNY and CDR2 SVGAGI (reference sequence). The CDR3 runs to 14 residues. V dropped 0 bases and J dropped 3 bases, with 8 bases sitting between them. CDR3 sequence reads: CASSYSGTKETQYF. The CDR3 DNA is TGTGCCAGCAGTTACTCCGGGACAAAAGAGACCCAGTACTTC.

The DNA of the CDR3 is TGTGCCAGCGCGGGACAGGGAGGCTCACCCCTCCACTTT. Its translation: CASAGQGGSPLHF. J is TRBJ1-6 and V is TRBV6-5; 9 nucleotides line up with TRBD1. Trimming removed 8 bases from V and 10 bases from J; junction bases left unmatched: 6. Germline lookup yields CDR1 MNHEY and CDR2 SVGAGI. This CDR3 is built from 13 residues.

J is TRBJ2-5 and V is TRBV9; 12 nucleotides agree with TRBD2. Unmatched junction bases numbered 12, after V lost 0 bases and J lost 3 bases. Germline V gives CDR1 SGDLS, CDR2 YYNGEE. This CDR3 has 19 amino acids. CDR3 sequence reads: CASSVGTSGRSALKETQYF. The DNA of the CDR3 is TGTGCCAGCAGCGTAGGAACTAGCGGGAGGAGCGCCCTAAAAGAGACCCAGTACTTC.

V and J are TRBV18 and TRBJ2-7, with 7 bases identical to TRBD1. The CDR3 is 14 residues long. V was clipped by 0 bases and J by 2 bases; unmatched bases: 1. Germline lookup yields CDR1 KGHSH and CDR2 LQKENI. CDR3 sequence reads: CASSPPGTAYEQYF. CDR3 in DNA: TGTGCCAGCTCACCACCAGGGACAGCCTACGAGCAGTACTTC.

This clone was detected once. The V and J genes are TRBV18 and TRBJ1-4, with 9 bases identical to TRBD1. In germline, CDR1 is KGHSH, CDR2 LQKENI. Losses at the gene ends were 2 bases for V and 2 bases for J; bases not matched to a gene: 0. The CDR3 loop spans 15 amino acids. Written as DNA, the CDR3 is TGTGCCAGCTCACCAGGGACAGGGACTAATGAAAAACTGTTTTTT. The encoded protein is CASSPGTGTNEKLFF.